The present TCR beta chain was sequenced within a study of Ad26.COV2.S vaccination and SARS-CoV-2 variants. Trimming shortened V by 4 bases and J by 4 bases, and 11 bases separated the two germline ends. The germline gives CDR1 WSHSY, CDR2 SAAADI. This CDR3 has 14 amino acids. Treatment noted: 15 to 20 received Ad26.COV2.S at low or high dose, single or two shots; several received placebo; per-sample allocation not given. Samples analyzed were those drawn on day 63 after the first vaccine or placebo injection. Sequencing was performed with immunoSEQ multiplex PCR; in TCRdb, only in-frame clones are kept and a portion is missing. The sample consists of about 460,000 clones, roughly 87% of them appearing once.

This specimen consisted of peripheral blood, obtained in a trial of Ad26.COV2.S vaccine versus placebo. The chain links TRBV10-2 to TRBJ2-1; TRBD1 or TRBD2 may be the D gene (5 bases each). The TCR was taken from a person aged 18-60 years who received the Ad26.COV2.S COVID-19 vaccine or a placebo. In DNA form, the CDR3 reads TGCGCCAGCAGTGGGACAAGCGGTTACAATGAGCAGTTCTTC. It specifies CASSGTSGYNEQFF.